One TCR beta chain is described in this entry. Its antigen is unknown. This CDR3 spans 13 amino acids. V dropped 0 bases and J dropped 3 bases, with 5 bases sitting between them. CDR1 and CDR2 from the germline V gene are SGDLS and YYNGEE. This sample stems from a study of T cells after yellow fever vaccination. TCRdb reprocessed the 5' RACE reads via MiXCR and lists one record per CDR3 protein. The sample contains roughly 500,000 distinct CDR3 sequences, less than 20% of which appear only once. Notes on the study in general: Among primary-vaccination clones, most reappeared after the booster, at approximately 96% for CD4 and under 90% for CD8.

The sequenced sample was PBMCs, obtained 15 days after the yellow fever booster vaccination. The clonotype comes from a man in his thirties or forties who received the YFV17D yellow fever vaccine. The chain links TRBV9 to TRBJ2-3, with unresolved D. Here the CDR3 DNA reads TGTGCCAGCAGCGTAGCGCCTACAGATACGCAGTATTTT. It translates to CASSVAPTDTQYF.